The 31 T cell receptor beta chains below come from one sample, sequenced in a study of cytomegalovirus exposure and HLA in healthy donors. Primers: 60 Vbeta forward and 13 Jbeta reverse. TCRdb's table, derived via immunoSEQ multiplex PCR, lists solely in-frame clones and lacks some. The data show about 170,000 clones, with more than 80% seen just once and 4% to 6% held by the top ten. Sequencing was done on a sample of PBMCs. These receptors were collected from a man between 18 and 29 years old in good health and CMV-seronegative.

J is TRBJ1-1 and V is TRBV2; 8 nucleotides align to TRBD1. The V gene end was trimmed by 4 bases and the J gene end by 5 bases; junction bases not matched to a gene: 6. This CDR3 has 14 amino acids. In germline, CDR1 is SNHLY, CDR2 FYNNEI. The DNA of the CDR3 is TGTGCCAGCAGTGGGGACAGGACGGGGACTGAAGCTTTCTTT. This encodes CASSGDRTGTEAFF.

The genes are TRBV4-1 and TRBJ1-2; D is possibly TRBD1 (6 bases). The V end was cut by 0 bases, the J end by 6 bases, with 11 bases between. Germline V CDR1 and CDR2: MGHRA, YSYEKL. This CDR3 comprises 14 residues. In DNA form, the CDR3 reads TGCGCCAGCAGCCAAGAACAGGGCTGGGATGGCTACACCTTC. Translating gives CASSQEQGWDGYTF.

The V call is TRBV28, the J call TRBJ1-2; no clear D gene. V was pared by 7 bases and J by 3 bases, with 18 bases between. Looked up from germline, CDR1 is MDHEN and CDR2 is SYDVKM. This CDR3 has 15 amino acids. CDR3 sequence (DNA): TGTGCCAGCAACCCGGGAGGGCGAGTCGACTATGGCTACACCTTC. It yields the protein CASNPGGRVDYGYTF.

The chain has TRBV9 and TRBJ2-3, with a tentative D call TRBD1 (6 bases). Looked up from germline, CDR1 is SGDLS and CDR2 is YYNGEE. Trimming took off 1 base at V and 0 bases at J, with 6 bases between the two ends. The CDR3 is 14 amino acids. The CDR3 sequence is CASSVQGSTDTQYF. The CDR3, as DNA: TGTGCCAGCAGCGTACAGGGGAGCACAGATACGCAGTATTTT.

This clone appeared a single time. The chain has TRBV7-9 and TRBJ2-7; a weak D match, TRBD2 (5 bases). The CDR3 runs 15 residues. Trimming cost V 0 bases and J 7 bases, with 16 bases left between them. Germline assignment: CDR1 SEHNR and CDR2 FQNEAQ (reference sequence). The DNA of the CDR3 is TGTGCCAGCAGCTTAGCCGGGATCATAGGTGGGGAGCAGTACTTC. Amino acids: CASSLAGIIGGEQYF. The whole variable domain, filled in from reference TRBV7-9 and TRBJ2-7, reads DTGVSQNPRHKITKRGQNVTFRCDPISEHNRLYWYRQTLGQGPEFLTYFQNEAQLEKSRLLSDRFSAERPKGSFSTLEIQRTEQGDSAMYLCASSLAGIIGGEQYFGPGTRLTVT.

The rearrangement links TRBV5-1 to TRBJ1-1; D call uncertain. The CDR3 extends over 14 amino acids. With 2 bases removed from V and 3 bases from J, the gap between germline ends came to 11 bases. Germline loops: CDR1 SGHRS, CDR2 YFSETQ. The CDR3 nucleotides are TGCGCCAGCAGCTTTGGAGGGTCGGACACTGAAGCTTTCTTT. Protein: CASSFGGSDTEAFF. The full variable domain, completed using reference TRBV5-1 and TRBJ1-1, is KAGVTQTPRYLIKTRGQQVTLSCSPISGHRSVSWYQQTPGQGLQFLFEYFSETQRNKGNFPGRFSGRQFSNSRSEMNVSTLELGDSALYLCASSFGGSDTEAFFGQGTRLTVV.

The chain uses TRBV11-3 and TRBJ1-2, with TRBD1 matching over 7 bases. The germline CDR1 and CDR2 sequences are SGHNT and YENEEA. The CDR3 covers 16 residues. The J segment lost 6 bases and the V segment lost 5 bases, leaving 15 bases of the junction unmatched. The CDR3 bases are TGTGCCAGCAGCCAGAACAATCGGGACAGATTCCATGGCTACACCTTC. This gives the protein CASSQNNRDRFHGYTF. The full variable domain, its missing parts supplied by reference TRBV11-3 and TRBJ1-2, is EAGVVQSPRYKIIEKKQPVAFWCNPISGHNTLYWYLQNLGQGPELLIRYENEEAVDDSQLPKDRFSAERLKGVDSTLKIQPAELGDSAVYLCASSQNNRDRFHGYTFGSGTRLTVV.

The chain recombines TRBV5-1 with TRBJ2-7, with D maybe TRBD2 (6 bases). The CDR3 is 18 amino acids. Germline V lookup: CDR1 SGHRS, CDR2 YFSETQ. Trimming removed 3 bases from V and 0 bases from J, with 22 bases in between. DNA of the CDR3: TGCGCCAGCAGCTCCGGGAGATTAGGGGACCCCTACTCCTACGAGCAGTACTTC. It yields the protein CASSSGRLGDPYSYEQYF.

The genes are TRBV20-1 and TRBJ2-7; 7 bases match TRBD1. V shed 6 bases and J 4 bases; nucleotides not matched to a gene: 3. Germline CDR1 reads DFQATT; CDR2 reads SNEGSKA (reference sequence). The CDR3 extends over 11 amino acids. The CDR3: CSAETGYEQYF. Here the CDR3 DNA reads TGCAGTGCGGAGACAGGGTACGAGCAGTACTTC.

J is TRBJ2-7 and V is TRBV5-6, with TRBD1 identical over 12 bases. There are 14 residues in the CDR3. The germline CDR1 and CDR2 sequences are SGHDT and YYEEEE. With V trimmed by 4 bases and J by 5 bases, 4 bases remained unmatched. CDR3 in DNA: TGTGCCAGCAGCCCCGGGGACAGGGGGCACGAGCAGTACTTC. It yields the protein CASSPGDRGHEQYF.

The V gene is TRBV29-1, the J gene TRBJ2-7, with 8 bases matching TRBD1. CDR3 length: 13 residues. Germline V gene sequence: CDR1 SQVTM, CDR2 ANQGSEA. Unmatched junction bases numbered 9, after V lost 7 bases and J lost 4 bases. Here the CDR3 DNA reads TGCAGCGCTCTTGGGGACAGGCCTTACGAGCAGTACTTC. It yields the protein CSALGDRPYEQYF.

The rearrangement joins TRBV9 to TRBJ2-1; 8 positions agree with TRBD2. The CDR3 consists of 16 residues. Germline-derived CDR1 and CDR2 are SGDLS and YYNGEE. Trimming cost V 3 bases and J 0 bases; bases outside gene matches: 5. Written as DNA, the CDR3 is TGTGCCAGCAGCGAAACCGGGACTAGCTCCTACAATGAGCAGTTCTTC. It encodes CASSETGTSSYNEQFF.

The rearrangement joins TRBV5-6 to TRBJ2-7; 7 bases are shared with TRBD1. Unmatched junction bases numbered 6, after V lost 2 bases and J lost 4 bases. Per the germline V gene, CDR1 is SGHDT and CDR2 is YYEEEE. The CDR3 extends over 14 amino acids. As DNA, the CDR3 is TGTGCCAGCAGCTTAGGGGACAGTCAATACGAGCAGTACTTC. Translating it yields CASSLGDSQYEQYF.

V gene TRBV5-6 combines with J gene TRBJ1-5; a weak D match, TRBD1 (5 bases). Germline V gene data show CDR1 as SGHDT and CDR2 as YYEEEE. CDR3 length: 16 amino acids. Trimming shortened V by 3 bases and J by 2 bases, and 15 bases separated the two germline ends. The CDR3 loop is CASSSRWAGGNQPQHF. CDR3 in DNA: TGTGCCAGCAGCTCACGGTGGGCGGGGGGCAATCAGCCCCAGCATTTT. Looking up the rest from reference TRBV5-6 and TRBJ1-5 gives the full variable domain: DAGVTQSPTHLIKTRGQQVTLRCSPKSGHDTVSWYQQALGQGPQFIFQYYEEEERQRGNFPDRFSGHQFPNYSSELNVNALLLGDSALYLCASSSRWAGGNQPQHFGDGTRLSIL.

This clone was seen once. This chain connects TRBV7-8 to TRBJ2-7; TRBD2 aligns across 10 bases. There are 13 residues in the CDR3. Germline CDR1 and CDR2: SGHVS and FQNEAQ. After removal of 4 bases from V and 4 bases from J, the junction contained 1 base not matched to a gene. In nucleotides, the CDR3 is TGTGCCAGCAGCTCGGGACTAGCGTACGAGCAGTACTTC. It encodes CASSSGLAYEQYF.

On this clone: The same CDR3 arises from other DNA sequences in this sample as well. The V gene is TRBV9, the J gene TRBJ2-5; tentative D call: TRBD1 (7 bases). The CDR3 contains 13 residues. From germline, CDR1 is SGDLS and CDR2 YYNGEE. V dropped 1 base and J dropped 5 bases, with 9 bases sitting between them. CDR3 protein: CASSVSGGETQYF. As DNA, the CDR3 is TGTGCCAGCAGCGTATCAGGGGGGGAGACCCAGTACTTC.

This chain joins TRBV7-9 and TRBJ2-2; TRBD1 agrees at 7 bases. V was pared by 0 bases and J by 5 bases, with 6 bases of the junction left unmatched. The length of the CDR3 is 16 residues. Germline CDR1 and CDR2: SEHNR and FQNEAQ (reference sequence). The CDR3 DNA follows: TGTGCCAGCAGCTTAGCTCACAGGGGAGATACCGGGGAGCTGTTTTTT. Its translation: CASSLAHRGDTGELFF.

This chain connects TRBV19 to TRBJ1-1; D possibly corresponds to TRBD1 (6 bases). Germline V CDR1 and CDR2: LNHDA, SQIVND (reference sequence). The CDR3 runs to 15 residues. V lost 7 bases and J lost 5, with 20 bases in between. CDR3 nucleotides: TGTGCCAGTACCGTCGCGGGGGCAGGCAGTACTGAAGCTTTCTTT. Its translation: CASTVAGAGSTEAFF.

The V gene is TRBV9, the J gene TRBJ1-2; TRBD1 might be the D (5 bases). V was clipped by 2 bases and J by 7 bases, with 15 bases between them. Per the germline V gene, CDR1 is SGDLS and CDR2 is YYNGEE. The CDR3 has 14 residues. The CDR3 nucleotides read TGTGCCAGCAGCGTTGGCAGGGATCTTGCTGGCTACACCTTC. This sequence encodes CASSVGRDLAGYTF. Together with reference TRBV9 and TRBJ1-2, the CDR3 gives the full variable domain: DSGVTQTPKHLITATGQRVTLRCSPRSGDLSVYWYQQSLDQGLQFLIQYYNGEERAKGNILERFSAQQFPDLHSELNLSSLELGDSALYFCASSVGRDLAGYTFGSGTRLTVV.

V usage is TRBV13 and J usage is TRBJ2-7; possibly TRBD1 for D (5 bases). The germline V gene has CDR1 PRHDT and CDR2 FYEKMQ (reference sequence). Trimming removed 5 bases at V and 2 bases at J, with 34 bases between. The CDR3 runs 21 residues. This CDR3 is CASSQGFLPQSRTFFTYEQYF. In nucleotides, the CDR3 is TGTGCCAGCAGCCAGGGATTCTTGCCCCAATCTAGGACCTTTTTCACCTACGAGCAGTACTTC.

The genes are TRBV11-2 and TRBJ2-1; D is unresolved. The CDR3 spans 14 residues. Looked up from germline, CDR1 is SGHAT and CDR2 is FQNNGV. Trimming stripped 1 base from V and 8 bases from J, with 12 bases between. The chain's CDR3 is CASSLAGSWDEQFF. The CDR3 DNA sequence: TGTGCCAGCAGCTTAGCGGGTTCGTGGGATGAGCAGTTCTTC. Full variable domain (missing parts from reference TRBV11-2 and TRBJ2-1): EAGVAQSPRYKIIEKRQSVAFWCNPISGHATLYWYQQILGQGPKLLIQFQNNGVVDDSQLPKDRFSAERLKGVDSTLKIQPAKLEDSAVYLCASSLAGSWDEQFFGPGTRLTVL.

As DNA, the CDR3 is TGTGCCAGCAGTCCCCTCAGCGGCGGGGGATACGATGGCTACACCTTC. It is translated as CASSPLSGGGYDGYTF. The gene calls are TRBV27 and TRBJ1-2; perhaps TRBD1 as D (5 bases). The CDR3 spans 16 residues. V gave up 5 bases and J gave up 6 bases, with 22 bases separating them. The germline V gene encodes CDR1 MNHEY and CDR2 SMNVEV (reference sequence).

The rearrangement joins TRBV7-9 to TRBJ2-5, with 9 bases matching TRBD1. The end of the DNA aligns better with TRBJ2-7, so the J call may be wrong. CDR1 SEHNR and CDR2 FQNEAQ come from the germline V gene (reference sequence). The CDR3 extends over 14 amino acids. The CDR3 coding sequence is TGTGCCAGCAGCCACCGGGACAGGGCCTACGAGCAGTACTTC. It codes for CASSHRDRAYEQYF.

The chain employs TRBV29-1 and TRBJ1-3, with D uncertain. The CDR3 extends over 15 amino acids. The germline V and J ends were trimmed by 1 base and 0 bases, with 10 bases remaining between them. Germline V gives CDR1 SQVTM, CDR2 ANQGSEA. The CDR3 reads CSVEGWAYSGNTIYF. CDR3 DNA sequence: TGCAGCGTTGAAGGTTGGGCTTACTCTGGAAACACCATATATTTT. The entire variable domain, with the rest obtained from reference TRBV29-1 and TRBJ1-3, is as follows: SAVISQKPSRDICQRGTSLTIQCQVDSQVTMMFWYRQQPGQSLTLIATANQGSEATYESGFVIDKFPISRPNLTFSTLTVSNMSPEDSSIYLCSVEGWAYSGNTIYFGEGSWLTVV.

The chain has TRBV13 and TRBJ2-1; 7 bases agree with TRBD2. This CDR3 region has 14 residues. J was trimmed by 5 bases and V by 5 bases; bases with no gene match: 6. Germline lookup yields CDR1 PRHDT and CDR2 FYEKMQ (reference sequence). Here the CDR3 reads CASSHKRDHNEQFF. CDR3 sequence (DNA): TGTGCCAGCAGCCATAAGCGGGACCACAATGAGCAGTTCTTC.

The genes are TRBV12-5 and TRBJ1-5; TRBD1 aligns across 7 bases. The germline CDR1 and CDR2 sequences are LGHNT and FRNRAP. V dropped 5 bases and J dropped 5; count of bases not matched to a gene: 6. CDR3 size: 14 residues. CDR3 region: CASGMTGSYQPQHF. CDR3 DNA: TGTGCTAGTGGTATGACAGGGAGTTATCAGCCCCAGCATTTT.

The rearrangement joins TRBV19 to TRBJ1-6; D may be TRBD1 (6 bases). The CDR3 runs 16 residues. V was clipped by 6 bases and J by 7 bases, with 19 bases between them. Germline CDR1 is LNHDA and CDR2 is SQIVND (reference sequence). The CDR3 spells CASRQDSRGPNSPLHF. In nucleotides, the CDR3 is TGTGCCAGTAGGCAGGATTCCAGGGGACCGAATTCACCCCTCCACTTT.

In the case of this clone: An end of the junction differs from the germline gene, which may be a read error. The J gene is TRBJ2-6, the V gene TRBV25-1; D perhaps matches TRBD1 (6 bases). CDR3 length: 16 amino acids. The germline V gene encodes CDR1 MGHDK and CDR2 SYGVNS. CDR3 in amino acids: CASSEARTAGASVLTF. The CDR3 bases are TGTGCCAGCAGTGAAGCGAGGACAGCTGGGGCCAGCGTCCTGACTTTC.

This sequence joins TRBV11-1 and TRBJ2-7; unclear D gene. From germline, CDR1 is SGHAT and CDR2 FQDESV (reference sequence). Between the trimmed V and J ends, which lost 5 bases and 0 bases, there was a span of 14 bases. The CDR3 is 15 amino acids. The CDR3 reads CASSPDETRSYEQYF. CDR3 coding DNA: TGTGCCAGCAGCCCCGATGAGACACGCTCCTACGAGCAGTACTTC. The full variable domain, in which reference TRBV11-1 and TRBJ2-7 provide the parts outside the CDR3, is EAEVAQSPRYKITEKSQAVAFWCDPISGHATLYWYRQILGQGPELLVQFQDESVVDDSQLPKDRFSAERLKGVDSTLKIQPAELGDSAMYLCASSPDETRSYEQYFGPGTRLTVT.

The chain has TRBV7-2 and TRBJ1-4, with D possibly matching TRBD1 (5 bases). The CDR3 is 14 amino acids. Germline assignment: CDR1 SGHTA and CDR2 FQGNSA. The V end lost 6 bases, the J end lost 8 bases, and 16 bases lay between the germline ends. The CDR3 region is CASSPRRGGEKLFF. Written as DNA, the CDR3 is TGTGCCAGCAGTCCCAGGAGGGGAGGCGAAAAACTGTTTTTT. The whole variable domain, filled in from reference TRBV7-2 and TRBJ1-4, reads GAGVSQSPSNKVTEKGKDVELRCDPISGHTALYWYRQSLGQGLEFLIYFQGNSAPDKSGLPSDRFSAERTGGSVSTLTIQRTQQEDSAVYLCASSPRRGGEKLFFGSGTQLSVL.

The chain couples TRBV12-5 to TRBJ1-4; D might be TRBD1 (6 bases). V lost 4 bases and J lost 4, with 16 bases in between. CDR3 size: 16 residues. CDR1 LGHNT and CDR2 FRNRAP come from the germline V gene. The CDR3 DNA is TGTGCTAGTGGTTCATTCGGGGGGCTGAGTAATGAAAAACTGTTTTTT. Translation gives CASGSFGGLSNEKLFF.